These 19 T cell receptor beta chains were all obtained from the same sample, sequenced in a study of blood T cells in healthy people across ages. Next came a second PCR, run for about 7 to 12 cycles, which used a sample-barcoded 5' primer along with a J-beta primer mix. Via MiXCR, TCRdb re-called the 5' RACE reads, giving one row per CDR3 protein. Of approximately 600,000 distinct CDR3 sequences listed, 58% are singletons. The source material was blood. Every receptor here comes from a man aged 60 to 75 in good health.

The V and J genes are TRBV5-1 and TRBJ2-4, with no clear D. TRBJ2-7 explains the end of the DNA better; the J call may be wrong. Germline values: CDR1 SGHRS, CDR2 YFSETQ. This CDR3 is built from 16 residues. The CDR3 coding sequence is TGCGCCAGCAGCAAGGACCCCGGGTGGGGAAACTACGAGCAGTACTTC. It is translated as CASSKDPGWGNYEQYF.

The chain uses TRBV4-2 and TRBJ1-1; no reliable D call. The CDR3 runs 15 residues. The germline V gene encodes CDR1 LGHNA and CDR2 YNFKEQ. V lost 0 bases, J lost 0 bases, and 8 bases lay in between. The CDR3 nucleotides read TGTGCCAGCAGCCAAGATCGGCAGATGAACACTGAAGCTTTCTTT. Its translation is CASSQDRQMNTEAFF.

This chain links TRBV5-1 with TRBJ1-1, with D possibly TRBD1 on 6 matching bases. Germline loops: CDR1 SGHRS, CDR2 YFSETQ. The ends were cut back, 0 bases at V and 4 bases at J, with 10 bases in the middle. The CDR3 has 14 residues. The CDR3 region has the DNA TGCGCCAGCAGCTTGGGCGGGGGGCCCACTGAAGCTTTCTTT. Amino acid sequence: CASSLGGGPTEAFF. Filled out from reference TRBV5-1 and TRBJ1-1, the complete variable domain reads KAGVTQTPRYLIKTRGQQVTLSCSPISGHRSVSWYQQTPGQGLQFLFEYFSETQRNKGNFPGRFSGRQFSNSRSEMNVSTLELGDSALYLCASSLGGGPTEAFFGQGTRLTVV.

V gene TRBV11-2 combines with J gene TRBJ2-7; D not resolved. V was cut by 1 base and J by 0 bases, with 10 bases left in between. CDR1 SGHAT and CDR2 FQNNGV come from the germline V gene. The CDR3 totals 15 residues. CDR3 coding DNA: TGTGCCAGCAGCTTAGCGTGGGTCCGCTCCTACGAGCAGTACTTC. Translated, it gives CASSLAWVRSYEQYF.

The gene calls are TRBV3-1 and TRBJ2-5; TRBD2 aligns across 8 bases. The CDR3 contains 16 residues. Germline V gene sequence: CDR1 LGHDT, CDR2 YNNKEL (reference sequence). V lost 0 bases, J lost 3 bases, and 6 bases stayed unmatched. The CDR3 here is CASSQEIGGAEETQYF. The CDR3 bases are TGTGCCAGCAGCCAAGAGATCGGGGGGGCCGAAGAGACCCAGTACTTC.

Only a few counts were recorded for this clonotype. V usage is TRBV27 and J usage is TRBJ2-5; tentative D call: TRBD1 (6 bases). In germline, CDR1 is MNHEY, CDR2 SMNVEV (reference sequence). The CDR3 is 15 residues long. V was clipped by 5 bases and J by 11 bases, with 24 bases between them. The CDR3 is CASSPTSGAYNEQYF. CDR3 bases: TGTGCCAGCAGTCCCACCTCAGGGGCCTACAATGAGCAGTACTTC.

The V call is TRBV20-1, the J call TRBJ2-1; 11 bases align to TRBD2. Trimming removed 3 bases from V and 7 bases from J; junction bases left unmatched: 5. Per germline, CDR1 DFQATT and CDR2 SNEGSKA (reference sequence). This CDR3 comprises 14 residues. The CDR3 region is CSASDPSGGNEQFF. For the CDR3, the DNA is TGCAGTGCTAGTGACCCTAGCGGGGGGAATGAGCAGTTCTTC.

Of note for this clonotype: An end of the junction differs from the germline gene, which may be a read error. The chain couples TRBV5-4 to TRBJ1-6, with 7 positions matching TRBD1. The CDR3 consists of 15 residues. Germline assignment: CDR1 SGHNT and CDR2 YYREEE (reference sequence). Written as DNA, the CDR3 is TGTGCCGGCAGCTTGGGGACAGCTGATAATTCACCCCTCCACTTT. This translates into CAGSLGTADNSPLHF.

This clonotype was observed a few times. V is TRBV5-1 and J is TRBJ2-1, with a possible D match to TRBD1 (6 bases). The V end lost 0 bases, the J end lost 0 bases, and 10 bases lay between the germline ends. The CDR3 contains 16 residues. Germline V gene lookup returns CDR1 SGHRS and CDR2 YFSETQ. CDR3 coding DNA: TGCGCCAGCAGCTTGGGCACAGGGAGCTCCTACAATGAGCAGTTCTTC. Residues: CASSLGTGSSYNEQFF. The whole variable domain, filled in from reference TRBV5-1 and TRBJ2-1, reads KAGVTQTPRYLIKTRGQQVTLSCSPISGHRSVSWYQQTPGQGLQFLFEYFSETQRNKGNFPGRFSGRQFSNSRSEMNVSTLELGDSALYLCASSLGTGSSYNEQFFGPGTRLTVL.

This clonotype was seen only a few times. A much larger clone differs by one base, so this may be a read error. This chain uses TRBV5-1 with TRBJ2-1; D possibly uses TRBD1 or TRBD2 (6 bases each). The J call may be incorrect, as the DNA end agrees better with TRBJ2-7. The CDR3 is made up of 15 amino acids. Germline loops: CDR1 SGHRS, CDR2 YFSETQ. DNA for the CDR3: TGCGCCAGCAGCTTGGTCGGGGGCCCCTACAATGAGCAGTACTTC. Protein product: CASSLVGGPYNEQYF.

The V call is TRBV5-6, the J call TRBJ1-3, with D uncertain. Germline CDR1 and CDR2: SGHDT and YYEEEE. Trimming left V 3 bases short and J 6 bases short, with 13 bases between. The CDR3 spans 14 residues. The CDR3 sequence: CASSSPGTANTIYF. In DNA, the CDR3 is TGTGCCAGCAGCTCCCCCGGTACGGCAAACACCATATATTTT.

The rearrangement links TRBV7-8 to TRBJ2-5; 11 bases match TRBD2. This CDR3 comprises 18 residues. J gave up 5 bases and V 2 bases, and 13 bases lay outside the gene matches. From germline, CDR1 is SGHVS and CDR2 FQNEAQ. CDR3 region: CASSLILAGGPIIETQYF. DNA of the CDR3: TGTGCCAGCAGCTTAATCCTAGCGGGGGGTCCAATTATTGAGACCCAGTACTTC.

This clonotype was observed a handful of times. The V and J genes are TRBV12-3 or TRBV12-4 and TRBJ2-3; 8 bases align to TRBD2. V trimming: 6 bases; J trimming: 0 bases; junction bases outside the gene matches: 5. This CDR3 has 15 amino acids. CDR3: CASSWPGGSTDTQYF. CDR3 DNA: TGTGCCAGCAGCTGGCCGGGAGGGAGCACAGATACGCAGTATTTT.

The rearrangement uses TRBV29-1 and TRBJ1-1; TRBD1 matches 7 bases. V lost 3 bases and J lost 11; bases outside the gene matches: 9. Per the germline V gene, CDR1 is SQVTM and CDR2 is ANQGSEA. CDR3 length: 12 residues. The CDR3 coding sequence is TGCAGCGTTGACCTTACCGGGACAGCGGCTTTCTTT. Translated: CSVDLTGTAAFF.

V and J are TRBV28 and TRBJ2-4; 7 bases map to TRBD2. The CDR3 has 17 residues. Germline CDR1 and CDR2: MDHEN and SYDVKM. The V gene end was trimmed by 8 bases and the J gene end by 9 bases; junction bases not matched to a gene: 22. The CDR3 here is CASVGWEGAMGGTIQYF. In nucleotides, the CDR3 is TGTGCCAGCGTCGGTTGGGAGGGCGCAATGGGAGGAACCATTCAGTACTTC.

The chain joins TRBV29-1 to TRBJ1-2; D gene ambiguous. This CDR3 has 9 amino acids. CDR1 and CDR2 (germline): SQVTM, ANQGSEA. Trimming removed 4 bases from V and 8 bases from J, with 5 bases in between. CDR3 sequence (DNA): TGCAGCGTTGCCGGGGGCTACACCTTC. Encoded protein: CSVAGGYTF.

The sample holds a few counts of this clonotype. The chain joins TRBV3-1 to TRBJ2-5; perhaps TRBD2 as D (5 bases). This CDR3 region has 13 residues. The germline CDR1 and CDR2 sequences are LGHDT and YNNKEL (reference sequence). Trimming left V 0 bases short and J 4 bases short, with 6 bases between. This CDR3 reads CASSQEEGETQYF. CDR3 sequence (DNA): TGTGCCAGCAGCCAAGAAGAGGGAGAGACCCAGTACTTC.

The gene calls are TRBV5-1 and TRBJ1-1; D gene unclear. The germline V gene encodes CDR1 SGHRS and CDR2 YFSETQ. This CDR3 has 13 residues. Between the trimmed V and J ends, which lost 6 bases and 2 bases, there was a span of 11 bases. CDR3 coding DNA: TGCGCCAGCACTCTCTCCCCTAACACTGAAGCTTTCTTT. It codes for CASTLSPNTEAFF.

The genes are TRBV18 and TRBJ1-2; D is perhaps TRBD1 (6 bases). Germline V gene data show CDR1 as KGHSH and CDR2 as LQKENI. Between the trimmed V and J ends, which lost 0 bases and 4 bases, there was a span of 15 bases. CDR3 size: 16 residues. The CDR3 DNA reads as TGTGCCAGCTCACCACCGGCGACAGGAGATTTCTATGGCTACACCTTC. Residues: CASSPPATGDFYGYTF.